These T cell receptor beta chains were read from a single sample in a study of blood T cell repertoires in COVID-19. The method was immunoSEQ multiplex PCR; TCRdb's version includes in-frame clones alone and lacks a portion of them. This table has approximately 73,000 clones, approximately 92% appearing once. Sequenced material: peripheral blood. These receptors all come from a man older than 75 with acute or convalescent COVID-19. Both conserved end residues are part of each CDR3. A D gene is named only where the DNA matches it firmly. Part of the rows lack a size; the others show once, few, many or a class for expanded clones.

size	V	J	D	DNA	CDR3
-	TRBV5-1	TRBJ2-3	TRBD2	TGCGCCAGCAGCCTGACTAGCGGGAGAGGGACAGATACGCAGTATTTT	CASSLTSGRGTDTQYF
once	TRBV5-1	TRBJ2-3	TRBD2	TGCGCCAGCAGCTGGCTAGCGGGAGGGTCGGATACGCAGTATTTT	CASSWLAGGSDTQYF
-	TRBV6-2/TRBV6-3	TRBJ1-4	-	TGTGCCAGCAGTTTCCCCCCGGGACTGGGGGATGAAAAACTGTTTTTT	CASSFPPGLGDEKLFF
-	TRBV21-1	TRBJ2-7	-	TGTGCCAGCAGCGAAGTCCCGGGACAGGGTAACGAGCAGTACTTC	CASSEVPGQGNEQYF
-	TRBV21-1	TRBJ1-2	-	TGTGCCAGCAGCAAAGAGCGGGGGCATGGCTACACCTTC	CASSKERGHGYTF
-	TRBV9	TRBJ2-2	TRBD1	TGTGCCAGCAGCGGATTAGGGAGACAGGGTAACACCGGGGAGCTGTTTTTT	CASSGLGRQGNTGELFF
-	TRBV19	TRBJ1-1	-	TGTGCCAGCCCTTCAGGAACTGAAGCTTTCTTT	CASPSGTEAFF
-	TRBV4-1	TRBJ1-6	TRBD1	TGCGCCAGCAGCCAAGAGGGCAGGGGGCTCTCACCCCTCCACTTT	CASSQEGRGLSPLHF
-	TRBV4-1	TRBJ1-1	TRBD1	TGCGCCAGCAGCCAAGGGACAGGGGTTATGAACACTGAAGCTTTCTTT	CASSQGTGVMNTEAFF
-	TRBV5-1	TRBJ2-2	-	TGCGCCAGCAGCCCGTCAACAGGGAACACCGGGGAGCTGTTTTTT	CASSPSTGNTGELFF
-	TRBV6-5	TRBJ1-5	-	TGTGCCAGCAGTCCCGGACAGTACCGTCAGCCCCAGCATTTT	CASSPGQYRQPQHF
-	TRBV21-1	TRBJ1-5	-	TGTGCCAGCGGAGGGGGACAGGGAGGGGATCAGCCCCAGCATTTT	CASGGGQGGDQPQHF
-	TRBV10-3	TRBJ1-2	-	TGTGCCATCCGGGGGGGGGCGATCGAGCCTGGCTACACCTTC	CAIRGGAIEPGYTF
-	TRBV5-5	TRBJ2-7	-	TGTGCCAGCAGCTTGGGATTTGGCCCCCCAGACGAGCAGTACTTC	CASSLGFGPPDEQYF
-	TRBV5-1	TRBJ2-1	TRBD2	TGCGCCAGCAGCTTGATCCTGGGCGCGGGAGGGGACAATGAGCAGTTCTTC	CASSLILGAGGDNEQFF
-	TRBV5-1	TRBJ2-2	-	TGCGCCAGCAGCTTGGCGATGCAGGGCGGTACCGGGGAGCTGTTTTTT	CASSLAMQGGTGELFF
once	TRBV29-1	TRBJ2-7	-	TGCAGCGTTGAAGTAACGAGATACGAGCAGTACTTC	CSVEVTRYEQYF
-	TRBV5-1	TRBJ2-7	TRBD1	TGCGCCAGCAGCCGAGACAGGGGGAATAACGAGCAGTACTTC	CASSRDRGNNEQYF
-	TRBV24-1	TRBJ2-1	TRBD2	TGTGCCACCAGTCGGGACTATAAGAATAATGAGCAGTTCTTC	CATSRDYKNNEQFF
once	TRBV19	TRBJ1-3	-	TGTGCCAGTACCCCCGGCAGGTACTCTGGAAACACCATATATTTT	CASTPGRYSGNTIYF
-	TRBV3-1/TRBV3-2	TRBJ1-1	-	TGTGCCAGCAGCCAACGGGAGGCGGGCACTGAAGCTTTCTTT	CASSQREAGTEAFF
-	TRBV20-1	TRBJ1-6	-	TGCAGTGCTAGTTACAGGGTCGATGGTTCACCCCTCCACTTT	CSASYRVDGSPLHF
-	TRBV3-1/TRBV3-2	TRBJ2-1	-	TGTGCCAGCAGCCAAGGTCCTGGGGCCAGCTCCTACAATGAGCAGTTCTTC	CASSQGPGASSYNEQFF
-	TRBV7-9	TRBJ2-5	TRBD1	TGTGCCAGCAGCTTAGTCGGGACAGGGCTTCAAGAGACCCAGTACTTC	CASSLVGTGLQETQYF
once	TRBV14	TRBJ1-4	TRBD1	TGTGCCAGCAGCCAGACCGGGACAGGGGAAAAACTGTTTTTT	CASSQTGTGEKLFF
-	TRBV19	TRBJ2-2	TRBD2	TGTGCCAGTATAGGGACGGGAGGACTTGCCGGGGAGCTGTTTTTT	CASIGTGGLAGELFF
-	TRBV20-1	TRBJ1-1	-	TGCAGTGCTAGAGCAGGCACTGAAGCTTTCTTT	CSARAGTEAFF
once	TRBV29-1	TRBJ2-7	-	TGCAGCGTTGAATCTGGGGACTCGGGAAACTACGAGCAGTACTTC	CSVESGDSGNYEQYF
-	TRBV14	TRBJ2-2	-	TGTGCCAGCAGCCAAGCAATCAACACCGGGGAGCTGTTTTTT	CASSQAINTGELFF
-	TRBV27	TRBJ1-5	TRBD1	TGTGCCAGCAGTTTAGCAGGGGGCGGGAATCAGCCCCAGCATTTT	CASSLAGGGNQPQHF
-	TRBV19	TRBJ2-1	-	TGTGCCAGTAGTAGCGGGAATTACAATGAGCAGTTCTTC	CASSSGNYNEQFF
-	TRBV3-1/TRBV3-2	TRBJ1-2	TRBD1	TGTGCCAGCAGCCACGGGACAGGGCAATTTAACTATGGCTACACCTTC	CASSHGTGQFNYGYTF
-	TRBV20-1	TRBJ1-1	TRBD1	TGCAGTGCTAGTGGGGGACAGGGAACTGAAGCTTTCTTT	CSASGGQGTEAFF
few	TRBV11-2	TRBJ2-1	-	TGTGCCAGCAGCTTAGCGTACGGCGGACAATACAATGAGCAGTTCTTC	CASSLAYGGQYNEQFF
-	TRBV19	TRBJ2-1	TRBD1	TGTGCCAGTAGTAAAACAGGGGTTATCGATGAGCAGTTCTTC	CASSKTGVIDEQFF
-	TRBV7-2	TRBJ1-1	-	TGTGCCAGCAGCTTACTCCGAGGGACTGAAGCTTTCTTT	CASSLLRGTEAFF
-	TRBV29-1	TRBJ2-1	-	TGCAGCGTTGGGTCCGGGGATCTAGGGAATGAGCAGTTCTTC	CSVGSGDLGNEQFF